This TCR beta chain was profiled in a study of blood T cell repertoires in COVID-19 (dated by TCRdb to the early 2020s). Regarding the study in general: Samples covering the acute and convalescent phases of COVID-19 were provided by collaborators in the United States, Italy and Spain. HLA class I and class II types, where available, came from metadata supplied by the sample provider rather than from assay-based typing. Sample metadata almost always included a de-identified subject ID, COVID-19 status, age in years and sex. The prospective study material was composed of cDNA or gDNA derived from T cells, B-cell-depleted T cells, or PBMCs. The dataset comprised deeply sampled blood TCRbeta repertoires from subjects exposed to, actively infected with, or recovered from COVID-19. The samples were drawn from the first 160 participants of the ongoing ImmuneRACE study and from over 950 subjects provided by 6 global collaborators. A freely available public database, intended as a resource for researchers studying the immune response to SARS-CoV-2, is where the repertoires were released.

A remark on this clone: Its cognate antigen has yet to be identified. No qualities accompany the bases; no much larger clone lies one base away.

Whole blood was collected in K2EDTA tubes by collaborating institutions according to the institutions' own protocols. For TCRbeta analysis, collaborators shipped samples in one of three forms: frozen whole blood, isolated PBMCs, or DNA extracted from either of those sample types. TCRbeta CDR3 regions were amplified from genomic DNA by means of the immunoSEQ Assay, a bias-controlled multiplex PCR. Concerning the study's data processing: The number of nucleated cells in each sample was estimated from the amplification of reference gene primers within the assay. To quantify the absolute abundance of each unique TCRbeta CDR3 rearrangement, sequence reads were collapsed and filtered. For each sample, productive Simpson clonality was calculated as the square root of Simpson's diversity index over productive rearrangements. Here the immuneACCESS table is served through TCRdb, limited to in-frame sequences with V and J called. Missing clones are a known gap in these copies; in checked studies unresolved V genes cover under half, and the rest lacks a known reason. The DNA was the basis for D and trimming; V, J and clone size are from that table. Across this sample there are around 40,000 clones, with 65% to 85% seen only once. Approximately 30% of the sample comes from the top ten.

Study-wide conclusions, independent of this receptor: Clinical and demographic metadata were provided uncurated, with the amount varying by source and participant.

The sample comprised peripheral blood. The TCR was taken from a woman of 80 years or more with acute or convalescent COVID-19.

The sequence in DNA is TGTGCCAGCAGCCTGATAGGTGGGACTAGCGGGAGAGGGTACTTC. Translated, it reads CASSLIGGTSGRGYF. The chain is made from TRBV7-9 and TRBJ2-7; 14 bases in the junction line up with TRBD2. V loses 5 bases at its end and J loses 12 bases; junction bases beyond the gene matches: 12. Including the terminal cysteine and phenylalanine, the CDR3 comprises 15 residues. The kept DNA is CDR3 alone, 45 bases in frame from the first base. The germline V gene (reference sequence) supplies CDR1 SEHNR and CDR2 FQNEAQ. Where the CDR3 stops, the reference TRBV7-9 and TRBJ2-7 genes take over; the full variable domain is DTGVSQNPRHKITKRGQNVTFRCDPISEHNRLYWYRQTLGQGPEFLTYFQNEAQLEKSRLLSDRFSAERPKGSFSTLEIQRTEQGDSAMYLCASSLIGGTSGRGYFGPGTRLTVT.